A selection of T cell receptor beta chains follows, all from one sample in a study of identical twins. TCRdb re-derived calls from the 5' RACE reads in MiXCR, one entry per CDR3 protein. The profile shows about 240,000 distinct CDR3 sequences, approximately 11% of them singletons. A further study also used this sample, focusing on yellow fever vaccine responses in identical twins.

Sequences were obtained from memory (CD45RO+) T cells sorted from blood. All receptors come from a young woman in good health. Each CDR3 is given with its conserved first and last residue. Fields, in order: V gene, clone size, D gene, J gene, CDR3 protein, CDR3 DNA. The D gene is left open where the match is weak. The size field is filled for only some rows; it gives once, few, many or a size class.

>TRBV5-1|-|TRBD2|TRBJ2-2
CASSLRVLAGVPGELFF
TGCGCCAGCAGCTTGAGGGTTCTTGCGGGAGTTCCCGGGGAGCTGTTTTTT
>TRBV6-1|-|-|TRBJ2-3
CASSAMTDTQYF
TGTGCCAGCAGTGCAATGACAGATACGCAGTATTTT
>TRBV7-3|few|-|TRBJ2-7
CASSLTRDTPYEQYF
TGTGCCAGCAGCTTAACCCGGGACACACCCTACGAGCAGTACTTC
>TRBV12-3/TRBV12-4|-|TRBD1|TRBJ2-7
CASSGTGLGEQYF
TGTGCCAGCAGTGGGACAGGGTTGGGAGAGCAGTACTTC
>TRBV7-3|-|-|TRBJ1-2
CASSLGAGSDGYTF
TGTGCCAGCAGCCTAGGCGCAGGGTCTGATGGCTACACCTTC
>TRBV25-1|few|-|TRBJ2-1
CASSGGRVWNEQFF
TGTGCCAGCAGTGGGGGTCGGGTTTGGAATGAGCAGTTCTTC
>TRBV7-6|-|-|TRBJ2-5
CASSLSTGLQETQYF
TGTGCCAGCAGCTTATCTACAGGGCTGCAAGAGACCCAGTACTTC
>TRBV6-2/TRBV6-3|few|-|TRBJ2-1
CASSPQPGRASYNEQFF
TGTGCCAGCAGCCCACAACCTGGTAGAGCGTCCTACAATGAGCAGTTCTTC
>TRBV7-9|many|-|TRBJ2-7
CASGTGSGRVQYF
TGTGCCAGCGGTACAGGGTCGGGTCGTGTGCAGTACTTC
>TRBV29-1|-|-|TRBJ2-1
CSVVGGTLYNEQFF
TGCAGCGTTGTCGGGGGTACCCTATACAATGAGCAGTTCTTC
>TRBV3-1|many|-|TRBJ2-3
CASSHRTDTQYF
TGTGCCAGCAGCCACCGCACAGATACGCAGTATTTT
>TRBV24-1|few|-|TRBJ2-1
CATNGGGLQYNEQFF
TGTGCCACCAATGGGGGGGGCCTGCAATACAATGAGCAGTTCTTC
>TRBV5-1|many|-|TRBJ2-2
CASRVPGEITGELFF
TGCGCCAGCAGAGTCCCTGGGGAGATCACCGGGGAGCTGTTTTTT
>TRBV20-1|-|-|TRBJ1-2
CSATQGPYGYTF
TGCAGTGCGACCCAGGGACCCTATGGCTACACCTTC
>TRBV11-3|-|-|TRBJ2-2
CASSLDQPGELFF
TGTGCCAGCAGCTTAGACCAGCCCGGGGAGCTGTTTTTT
>TRBV30|few|TRBD1|TRBJ1-1
CAWRQGAAEAFF
TGTGCCTGGAGACAGGGGGCGGCTGAAGCTTTCTTT
>TRBV11-2|medium-sized|-|TRBJ2-1
CASSFSGYNEQFF
TGTGCCAGCAGCTTCTCAGGGTACAATGAGCAGTTCTTC
>TRBV6-6|many|-|TRBJ1-5
CASSDSFNQPQHF
TGTGCCAGCAGTGACAGCTTCAATCAGCCCCAGCATTTT
>TRBV6-1|-|-|TRBJ2-1
CASEGQRGYNEQFF
TGTGCCAGTGAAGGGCAAAGGGGATACAATGAGCAGTTCTTC
>TRBV9|-|TRBD2|TRBJ2-3
CASSVSGGLIGTQYF
TGTGCCAGCAGCGTTAGCGGGGGTCTGATTGGTACGCAGTATTTT
>TRBV6-2/TRBV6-3|-|TRBD2|TRBJ2-3
CATERGASTDTQYF
TGTGCCACCGAGCGGGGAGCTAGCACAGATACGCAGTATTTT
>TRBV12-3/TRBV12-4|many|-|TRBJ1-5
CASSLSYNIRNQPQHF
TGTGCCAGCAGTTTGTCGTACAATATTCGCAATCAGCCCCAGCATTTT
>TRBV15|few|TRBD2|TRBJ2-1
CATSGQKGSGIGGEQFF
TGTGCCACCAGCGGCCAAAAGGGTAGCGGGATAGGGGGTGAGCAGTTCTTC
>TRBV29-1|few|TRBD1|TRBJ2-7
CSVERDRGYEQYF
TGCAGCGTTGAAAGGGACAGGGGATACGAGCAGTACTTC
>TRBV19|-|-|TRBJ2-7
CASRGGLPPYVQYF
TGTGCCAGTAGGGGGGGACTCCCCCCTTACGTGCAGTACTTC
>TRBV9|-|TRBD2|TRBJ2-2
CASSGTSQAGELFF
TGTGCCAGCAGTGGGACTAGTCAGGCCGGGGAGCTGTTTTTT
>TRBV30|many|TRBD2|TRBJ2-3
CAWSQRGGSDTQYF
TGTGCCTGGAGTCAGCGGGGGGGCTCAGATACGCAGTATTTT
>TRBV11-2|few|-|TRBJ1-1
CASTITGNTEAFF
TGTGCCAGCACCATAACAGGGAACACTGAAGCTTTCTTT
>TRBV7-2|few|-|TRBJ2-5
CASSPESQTQYF
TGTGCCAGCAGCCCAGAATCCCAGACCCAGTACTTC
>TRBV23-1|few|TRBD1|TRBJ2-7
CASSAGTGKGNEQYF
TGCGCCAGCAGTGCCGGGACAGGGAAGGGCAACGAGCAGTACTTC
>TRBV20-1|-|-|TRBJ2-1
CSARSLQASSSYNEQFF
TGCAGTGCTAGGTCATTGCAGGCCTCAAGCTCCTACAATGAGCAGTTCTTC
>TRBV3-1|-|-|TRBJ2-7
CASSQDVEGLEQYF
TGTGCCAGCAGCCAAGACGTGGAGGGATTGGAGCAGTACTTC
>TRBV10-2|-|TRBD1|TRBJ1-6
CAIQGSNSPLHF
TGCGCCATACAGGGGAGTAATTCACCCCTCCACTTT
>TRBV5-5|-|TRBD2|TRBJ2-7
CASIASGLAGAYSYEQYF
TGTGCCAGCATCGCGTCGGGACTAGCGGGGGCTTACTCCTACGAGCAGTACTTC
>TRBV6-1|many|-|TRBJ2-7
CASTWVEAAYEQYF
TGTGCCAGCACCTGGGTTGAGGCGGCCTACGAGCAGTACTTC
>TRBV20-1|-|TRBD2|TRBJ2-5
CSATPELAGALETQYF
TGCAGTGCTACACCCGAACTAGCGGGAGCATTAGAGACCCAGTACTTC
>TRBV6-2/TRBV6-3|once|-|TRBJ2-3
CASSYSEGADTQYF
TGTGCCAGCAGTTACTCCGAGGGGGCAGATACGCAGTATTTT
>TRBV11-2|-|-|TRBJ2-7
CASSLGWYEQYF
TGTGCCAGCAGCTTAGGTTGGTACGAGCAGTACTTC
>TRBV3-1|-|-|TRBJ2-7
CASSHLVYEQYF
TGTGCCAGCAGCCACTTGGTCTACGAGCAGTACTTC
>TRBV3-1|few|-|TRBJ2-5
CASSGFGAGWQETQYF
TGTGCCAGCAGCGGGTTTGGCGCGGGCTGGCAAGAGACCCAGTACTTC
>TRBV11-2|few|-|TRBJ2-7
CASSLESGLGEQYF
TGTGCCAGCAGCTTAGAGTCGGGTCTCGGCGAGCAGTACTTC
>TRBV12-3/TRBV12-4|-|TRBD1|TRBJ2-1
CASGQGEVRVNEQFF
TGTGCCAGCGGACAGGGGGAGGTCAGGGTGAATGAGCAGTTCTTC
>TRBV11-2|many|-|TRBJ2-1
CASSGRTVDEQFF
TGTGCCAGCAGCGGGCGGACTGTCGATGAGCAGTTCTTC
>TRBV4-3|-|-|TRBJ2-2
CASSQTVSGELFF
TGCGCCAGCAGCCAGACGGTGTCCGGGGAGCTGTTTTTT
>TRBV12-3/TRBV12-4|-|-|TRBJ2-7
CASSNLAGVVGEQYF
TGTGCCAGCAGCAACTTAGCCGGGGTTGTCGGCGAGCAGTACTTC
>TRBV20-1|-|-|TRBJ2-2
CSARPGIYSTGELFF
TGCAGTGCTAGACCAGGGATCTATTCGACCGGGGAGCTGTTTTTT